This note documents a single TCR beta chain sequence. Its antigen is currently unknown. J was trimmed by 1 base and V by 5 bases; bases with no gene match: 6. Germline CDR1 reads MDHEN; CDR2 reads SYDVKM. The CDR3 runs to 15 residues. This record comes from a study of OX40 agonist ivuxolimab in advanced cancers. About the study: Patients were treated with intravenous ivuxolimab, dosed at 0.01 to 10 mg/kg and infused every 2 weeks. General study results and limits: Within 6 weeks, CD4+ and CD8+ blood T cells expanded clonally at 0.1 to 3.0 mg/kg. Antigen specificity remained undetermined for the expanded peripheral T cells.

Data came from immunoSEQ multiplex PCR; TCRdb stores just in-frame clones and leaves some out. The sample holds tens of thousands of clones, 81% seen once. This clonotype was obtained from an adult with an advanced solid tumor such as melanoma, head and neck, liver or kidney cancer. The starting material was CD4+ or CD8+ T cells sorted from blood, obtained in a trial of the OX40 agonist ivuxolimab. The chain has TRBV28 and TRBJ1-1, with 8 bases fitting TRBD1. In DNA form, the CDR3 reads TGTGCCAGCAGTCGGACAGGGCGGGGGAACACTGAAGCTTTCTTT. It is translated as CASSRTGRGNTEAFF.